What follows are 26 T cell receptor beta chains derived from one specimen sequenced in a study of vaccination and CD4 T cells after COVID-19. As to treatment: roughly ten-day PBMC culture with coronavirus spike peptide pools or control peptides (ViraFEST assay). Gathering of the CD4+ T cells, from the unexposed donor, took place before the COVID-19 pandemic (2011-2018). No cognate antigen is known for these TCRs. Oncomine TCR Beta short-read sequencing was applied to DNA from cultured CD4+ T cells. TCRdb analysed the PCR reads with MiXCR anew, one entry per CDR3 protein. In the table there are approximately 9,200 distinct CDR3 sequences, approximately 40% of which are singletons. Input material: CD4+ T cells from blood, cultured in vitro. These receptors all come from a human donor in good health.

This chain connects TRBV27 to TRBJ2-5, with D possibly being TRBD1 (6 bases). The CDR3 extends over 13 amino acids. Germline CDR1 is MNHEY and CDR2 is SMNVEV (reference sequence). Trimming removed 8 bases from V and 1 base from J, with 11 bases in between. Written as DNA, the CDR3 is TGTGCCAGCCGAGGACAGCCCCAAGAGACCCAGTACTTC. Its protein product is CASRGQPQETQYF.

This clonotype was detected only a few times. V is TRBV6-2 or TRBV6-3 and J is TRBJ1-5, with D tentatively TRBD1 (5 bases). There are 14 residues in the CDR3. V was pared by 3 bases and J by 6 bases, with 12 bases between. The germline V gene encodes CDR1 MNHEY and CDR2 SVGEGT. Here the CDR3 reads CASSYLRVSQPQHF. Written as DNA, the CDR3 is TGTGCCAGCAGTTATCTCAGGGTGAGTCAGCCCCAGCATTTT.

Here the CDR3 reads CSARSGARYEQYF. Here the CDR3 DNA reads TGCAGTGCTAGATCGGGGGCACGGTACGAGCAGTACTTC. The chain combines TRBV20-1 with TRBJ2-7; either TRBD1 or TRBD2 may supply D (6 bases each). This CDR3 has 13 amino acids. Trimming took 2 bases from V and 4 from J, leaving 12 bases between them. The germline CDR1 and CDR2 sequences are DFQATT and SNEGSKA (reference sequence).

This chain connects TRBV30 to TRBJ1-5, with D possibly being TRBD1 (5 bases). CDR3 length equals 15 residues. V shed 1 base and J shed 3 bases, with 13 bases lying between them. Germline V gives CDR1 GTSNPN, CDR2 SVGIG (reference sequence). CDR3 nucleotides: TGTGCCTGGAGTGAGGGACCGGTGGCCAATCAGCCCCAGCATTTT. Translating it yields CAWSEGPVANQPQHF.

This clonotype occurred a few times. The chain carries TRBV12-3 or TRBV12-4 and TRBJ2-5, with D possibly TRBD1 on 7 matching bases. V lost 5 bases and J lost 1, with 11 bases in between. The CDR3 has 14 amino acids. CDR3 coding DNA: TGTGCCAGCAGTCGGGGGACAGTCCAAGAGACCCAGTACTTC. It yields the protein CASSRGTVQETQYF.

The chain employs TRBV7-2 and TRBJ1-6, with D possibly TRBD1 on 5 matching bases. Germline CDR1 reads SGHTA; CDR2 reads FQGNSA. The CDR3 length is 16 residues. Between the trimmed V and J ends, which lost 3 bases and 7 bases, there was a span of 16 bases. CDR3 sequence (DNA): TGTGCCAGCAGCTTTTTACGGTGGGGGGTCAATTCACCCCTCCACTTT. As protein: CASSFLRWGVNSPLHF. Full variable domain (missing parts from reference TRBV7-2 and TRBJ1-6): GAGVSQSPSNKVTEKGKDVELRCDPISGHTALYWYRQSLGQGLEFLIYFQGNSAPDKSGLPSDRFSAERTGGSVSTLTIQRTQQEDSAVYLCASSFLRWGVNSPLHFGNGTRLTVT.

This clonotype appeared a few times. The J gene is TRBJ2-2, the V gene TRBV20-1, with 13 bases matching TRBD2. The CDR3 has 19 amino acids. V dropped 1 base and J dropped 5; count of bases not matched to a gene: 13. The V gene's germline CDR1 is DFQATT and CDR2 SNEGSKA (reference sequence). CDR3: CSARGSSGLAGDGTGELFF. CDR3 coding DNA: TGCAGTGCTAGAGGGTCGAGCGGACTAGCGGGAGATGGGACCGGGGAGCTGTTTTTT.

The rearrangement links TRBV29-1 to TRBJ2-1; TRBD2 matches 7 bases. Losses at the gene ends were 6 bases for V and 5 bases for J; bases not matched to a gene: 13. Germline V gene data show CDR1 as SQVTM and CDR2 as ANQGSEA. This CDR3 is built from 15 residues. CDR3 in DNA: TGCAGCGTGTACCCTGGACTAGGAGTACACAATGAGCAGTTCTTC. As protein: CSVYPGLGVHNEQFF.

The V and J genes are TRBV6-1 and TRBJ2-7; 8 nucleotides align to TRBD2. V was pared by 7 bases and J by 8 bases, with 16 bases of the junction left unmatched. The germline gives CDR1 MNHNS, CDR2 SASEGT. CDR3 length: 15 residues. Written as DNA, the CDR3 is TGTGCCAGCACGGGAGGGGGGGAGCCATTAAACAAGCAGTACTTC. It codes for CASTGGGEPLNKQYF.

This clonotype ranks as medium-sized. The chain recombines TRBV30 with TRBJ1-5; 8 nucleotides agree with TRBD1. V gave up 3 bases and J gave up 4 bases; unmatched junction bases: 8. The CDR3 runs 15 residues. Germline V gene data show CDR1 as GTSNPN and CDR2 as SVGIG (reference sequence). DNA of the CDR3: TGTGCCTGGAGCGTAACAGGGGGACCTAATCAGCCCCAGCATTTT. Its translation is CAWSVTGGPNQPQHF.

This clonotype was counted only a few times. V gene TRBV24-1 combines with J gene TRBJ1-1; the D gene is possibly TRBD1 (6 bases). Germline V gene data show CDR1 as KGHDR and CDR2 as SFDVKD. Trimming removed 3 bases from V and 3 bases from J, with 16 bases in between. This CDR3 contains 16 residues. CDR3 sequence: CATSDGAGRGHTEAFF. CDR3 nucleotides: TGTGCCACCAGTGATGGGGCCGGCAGGGGACACACTGAAGCTTTCTTT.

V and J are TRBV6-1 and TRBJ2-2; tentative D call: TRBD2 (7 bases). Germline loops: CDR1 MNHNS, CDR2 SASEGT. The CDR3 consists of 14 residues. Deletions cut 10 bases from V and 4 bases from J, with 16 bases between. This CDR3 is CAIRGAGVTGELFF. The CDR3 nucleotides are TGTGCCATCCGGGGGGCGGGGGTCACCGGGGAGCTGTTTTTT.

This clonotype was counted a few times. The J gene is TRBJ1-1, the V gene TRBV20-1; perhaps TRBD1 as D (6 bases). Germline lookup yields CDR1 DFQATT and CDR2 SNEGSKA (reference sequence). The germline V and J ends were trimmed by 2 bases and 7 bases, with 11 bases remaining between them. CDR3 length equals 12 residues. The CDR3 reads CSARRTENEAFF. For the CDR3, the DNA is TGCAGTGCTAGACGGACAGAAAATGAAGCTTTCTTT.

This clonotype has a handful of counts. The chain links TRBV19 to TRBJ2-7; 8 nucleotides line up with TRBD1. This CDR3 comprises 13 residues. Germline V gene data show CDR1 as LNHDA and CDR2 as SQIVND (reference sequence). Losses at the gene ends were 6 bases for V and 5 bases for J; bases not matched to a gene: 6. Here the CDR3 DNA reads TGTGCCAGTAGCGGACAGGGAATCCACGAGCAGTACTTC. Its protein product is CASSGQGIHEQYF.

V usage is TRBV20-1 and J usage is TRBJ1-6; D is uncertain. Trimming stripped 1 base from V and 4 bases from J, with 5 bases between. This CDR3 is 13 amino acids long. Germline CDR1 DFQATT, CDR2 SNEGSKA (reference sequence). CDR3 protein: CSARVDYNSPLHF. CDR3 DNA: TGCAGTGCTAGAGTAGATTATAATTCACCCCTCCACTTT.

The rearrangement joins TRBV7-9 to TRBJ1-2; D unclear. The CDR3 loop spans 13 amino acids. Germline CDR1 SEHNR, CDR2 FQNEAQ (reference sequence). V was clipped by 5 bases and J by 4 bases, with 11 bases between them. CDR3 DNA sequence: TGTGCCAGCAGCCCCCCATTGGCCTATGGCTACACCTTC. It translates to CASSPPLAYGYTF.

The chain carries TRBV12-3 or TRBV12-4 and TRBJ2-3; 7 bases agree with TRBD2. CDR3 length: 16 amino acids. The V segment lost 6 bases and the J segment 1 base; nucleotides outside the gene matches: 10. CDR3 sequence: CASRVGGRIRTDTQYF. The DNA for the CDR3 is TGTGCCAGCAGGGTGGGCGGGAGAATCCGCACAGATACGCAGTATTTT.

CDR3: CASSVSGTGNQPQHF. CDR3 sequence (DNA): TGTGCCAGCAGCGTTTCCGGGACAGGGAATCAGCCCCAGCATTTT. The chain recombines TRBV9 with TRBJ1-5; 9 positions agree with TRBD1. The CDR3 is made up of 15 amino acids. Germline values: CDR1 SGDLS, CDR2 YYNGEE. V was pared by 2 bases and J by 4 bases, with 4 bases of the junction left unmatched.

V is TRBV19 and J is TRBJ2-2, with no clear D. The V end was cut by 8 bases, the J end by 4 bases, with 11 bases between. CDR1 and CDR2 (germline): LNHDA, SQIVND (reference sequence). The CDR3 consists of 13 residues. Here the CDR3 DNA reads TGTGCCAGTCAGACGTTGGGCACCGGGGAGCTGTTTTTT. It yields the protein CASQTLGTGELFF.

About this clonotype itself: Sequence at one end of the junction differs from germline and may be a read error. The rearrangement joins TRBV6-1 to TRBJ1-2; TRBD1 might be the D (5 bases). CDR1 and CDR2 from the germline V gene are MNHNS and SASEGT. The CDR3 length is 14 residues. The CDR3 loop is CTSSPDISSGGYTF. As DNA, the CDR3 is TGTACCAGCAGCCCGGACATCTCCTCGGGTGGCTACACCTTC.

V and J are TRBV11-2 and TRBJ1-6, with 9 bases identical to TRBD1. The CDR3 runs 15 residues. Per the germline V gene, CDR1 is SGHAT and CDR2 is FQNNGV. The junction had 7 bases not matched to a gene; V was cut back by 5 bases and J by 8 bases. CDR3 residues: CASSLATGGHSPLHF. The CDR3 nucleotides are TGTGCCAGCAGCCTCGCGACAGGGGGACATTCACCCCTCCACTTT.

The V call is TRBV12-3 or TRBV12-4, the J call TRBJ1-2; D unclear. The CDR3 runs to 15 residues. The V and J ends lost 1 base and 2 bases respectively, with 11 bases between them. In DNA form, the CDR3 reads TGTGCCAGCAGTTTAGTGCTAGCTGACAACTATGGCTACACCTTC. It codes for CASSLVLADNYGYTF.

The chain uses TRBV6-2 or TRBV6-3 and TRBJ2-2, with 9 bases fitting TRBD2. The junction had 6 bases not matched to a gene; V was cut back by 7 bases and J by 0 bases. Per germline, CDR1 MNHEY and CDR2 SVGEGT. This CDR3 comprises 16 residues. The CDR3 region is CASIEAGGPNTGELFF. In DNA form, the CDR3 reads TGTGCCAGCATAGAAGCGGGGGGTCCGAACACCGGGGAGCTGTTTTTT.

The genes are TRBV11-2 and TRBJ2-5; D uncertain. Germline V gene data show CDR1 as SGHAT and CDR2 as FQNNGV. V was cut by 5 bases and J by 5 bases, with 12 bases left in between. The CDR3 has 13 amino acids. The CDR3 nucleotides read TGTGCCAGCAGCGTAGGGTGGCGGGAGACCCAGTACTTC. Its translation is CASSVGWRETQYF.

In its sample, this clonotype was seen a few times. The genes are TRBV7-9 and TRBJ2-5, with TRBD1 as a possible D gene (5 bases). V lost 3 bases to trimming and J lost 5 bases, with 13 bases between them. CDR3 length equals 14 residues. The germline gives CDR1 SEHNR, CDR2 FQNEAQ (reference sequence). DNA of the CDR3: TGTGCCAGCAGCTTTTTGGACAAACGGGAGACCCAGTACTTC. Its translation: CASSFLDKRETQYF.

The chain joins TRBV10-3 to TRBJ1-2; D gene ambiguous. Germline V gene lookup returns CDR1 ENHRY and CDR2 SYGVKD. The V end lost 11 bases, the J end lost 0 bases, and 13 bases lay between the germline ends. The CDR3 is made up of 13 amino acids. The CDR3 loop reads CASRAGTNYGYTF. The CDR3 bases are TGTGCCTCACGGGCAGGAACTAACTATGGCTACACCTTC.